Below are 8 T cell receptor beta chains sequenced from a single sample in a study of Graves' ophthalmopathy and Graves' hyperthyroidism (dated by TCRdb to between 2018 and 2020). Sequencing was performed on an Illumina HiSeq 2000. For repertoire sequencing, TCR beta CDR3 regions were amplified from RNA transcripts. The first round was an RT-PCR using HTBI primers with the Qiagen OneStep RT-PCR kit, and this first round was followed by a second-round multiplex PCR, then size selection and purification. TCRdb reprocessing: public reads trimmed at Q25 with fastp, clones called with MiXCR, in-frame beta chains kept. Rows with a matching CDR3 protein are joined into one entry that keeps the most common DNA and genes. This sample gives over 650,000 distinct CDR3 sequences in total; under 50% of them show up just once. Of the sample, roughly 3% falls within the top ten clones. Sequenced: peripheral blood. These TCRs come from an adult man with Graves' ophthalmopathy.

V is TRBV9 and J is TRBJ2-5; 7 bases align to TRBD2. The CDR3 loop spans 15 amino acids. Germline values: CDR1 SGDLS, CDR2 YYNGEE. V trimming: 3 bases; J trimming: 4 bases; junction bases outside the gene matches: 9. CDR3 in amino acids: CASSAGRGGSETQYF. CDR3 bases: TGTGCCAGCAGCGCAGGTCGGGGAGGGTCAGAGACCCAGTACTTC.

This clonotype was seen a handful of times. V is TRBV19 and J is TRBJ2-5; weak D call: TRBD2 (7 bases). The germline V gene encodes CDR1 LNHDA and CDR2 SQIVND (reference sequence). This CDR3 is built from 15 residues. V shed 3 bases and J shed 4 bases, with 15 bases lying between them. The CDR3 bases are TGTGCCAGTAGTATGGGGGCGGGGGAGGTAGAGACCCAGTACTTC. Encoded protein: CASSMGAGEVETQYF. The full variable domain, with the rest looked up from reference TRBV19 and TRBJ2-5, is DGGITQSPKYLFRKEGQNVTLSCEQNLNHDAMYWYRQDPGQGLRLIYYSQIVNDFQKGDIAEGYSVSREKKESFPLTVTSAQKNPTAFYLCASSMGAGEVETQYFGPGTRLLVL.

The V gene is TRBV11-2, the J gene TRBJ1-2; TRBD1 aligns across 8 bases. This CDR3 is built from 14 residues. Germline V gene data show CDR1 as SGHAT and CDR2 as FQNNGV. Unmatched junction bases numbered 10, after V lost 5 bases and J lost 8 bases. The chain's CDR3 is CASSVGQGLGGYTF. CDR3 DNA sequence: TGTGCCAGCAGCGTCGGACAGGGTTTGGGAGGCTACACCTTC.

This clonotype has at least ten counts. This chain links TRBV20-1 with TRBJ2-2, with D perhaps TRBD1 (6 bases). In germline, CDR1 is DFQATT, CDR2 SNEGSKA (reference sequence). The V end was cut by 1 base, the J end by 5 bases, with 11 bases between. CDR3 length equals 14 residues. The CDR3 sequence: CSARGAGVTGELFF. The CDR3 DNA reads TGCAGTGCTAGAGGGGCAGGGGTTACCGGGGAGCTGTTTTTT.

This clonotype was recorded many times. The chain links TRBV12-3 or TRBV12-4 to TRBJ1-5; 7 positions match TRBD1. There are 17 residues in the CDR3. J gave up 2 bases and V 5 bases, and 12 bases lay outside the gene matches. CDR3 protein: CASSPRTGGRRNQPQHF. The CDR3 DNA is TGTGCCAGCAGTCCCCGGACAGGAGGAAGACGCAATCAGCCCCAGCATTTT.

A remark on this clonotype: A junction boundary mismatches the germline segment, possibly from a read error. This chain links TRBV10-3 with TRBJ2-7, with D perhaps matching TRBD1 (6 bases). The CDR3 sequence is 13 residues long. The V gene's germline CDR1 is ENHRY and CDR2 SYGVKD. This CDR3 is CASSGTTPYEQYF. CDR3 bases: TGTGCCAGCAGTGGGACAACCCCCTACGAGCAGTACTTC.

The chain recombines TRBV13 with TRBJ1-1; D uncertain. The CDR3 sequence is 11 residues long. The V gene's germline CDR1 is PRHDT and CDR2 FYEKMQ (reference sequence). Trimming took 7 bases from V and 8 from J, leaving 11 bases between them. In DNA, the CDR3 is TGTGCCAGCAAGGTTCGAACCGAAGCTTTCTTT. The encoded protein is CASKVRTEAFF.

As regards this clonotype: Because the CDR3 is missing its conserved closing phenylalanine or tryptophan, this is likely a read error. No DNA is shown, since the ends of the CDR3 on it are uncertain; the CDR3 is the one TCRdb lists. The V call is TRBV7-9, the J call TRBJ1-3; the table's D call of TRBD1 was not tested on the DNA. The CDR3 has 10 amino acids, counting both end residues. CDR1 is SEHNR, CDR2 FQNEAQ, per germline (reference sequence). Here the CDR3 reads CASSLDRRNT.